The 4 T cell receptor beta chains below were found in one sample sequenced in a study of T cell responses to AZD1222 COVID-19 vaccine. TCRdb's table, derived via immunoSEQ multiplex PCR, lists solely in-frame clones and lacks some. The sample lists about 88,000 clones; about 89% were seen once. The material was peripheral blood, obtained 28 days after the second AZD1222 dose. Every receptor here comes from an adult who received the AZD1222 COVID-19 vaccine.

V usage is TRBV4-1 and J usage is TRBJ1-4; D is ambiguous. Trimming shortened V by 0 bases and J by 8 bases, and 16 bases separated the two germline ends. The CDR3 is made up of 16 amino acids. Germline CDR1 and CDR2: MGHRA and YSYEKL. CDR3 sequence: CASSQDRRNGREKLFF. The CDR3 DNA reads TGCGCCAGCAGCCAAGATAGGCGGAACGGGAGAGAAAAACTGTTTTTT.

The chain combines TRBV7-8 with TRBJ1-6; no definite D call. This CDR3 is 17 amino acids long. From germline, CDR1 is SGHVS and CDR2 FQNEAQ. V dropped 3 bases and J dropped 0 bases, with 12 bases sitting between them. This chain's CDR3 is CASSLSPASSYNSPLHF. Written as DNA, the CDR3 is TGTGCCAGCAGCTTGAGTCCAGCTAGCTCCTATAATTCACCCCTCCACTTT.

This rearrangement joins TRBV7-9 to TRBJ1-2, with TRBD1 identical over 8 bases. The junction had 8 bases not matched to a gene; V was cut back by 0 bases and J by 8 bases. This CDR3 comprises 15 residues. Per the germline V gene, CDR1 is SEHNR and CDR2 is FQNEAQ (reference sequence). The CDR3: CASSLARTGLGGYTF. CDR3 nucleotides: TGTGCCAGCAGCTTAGCCAGGACAGGGCTAGGAGGCTACACCTTC.

The chain's CDR3 is CASSQEPDTHRRMFF. The DNA for the CDR3 is TGTGCCAGCAGCCAAGAGCCGGACACCCATAGGAGAATGTTTTTT. This chain joins TRBV3-1 (or the pseudogene TRBV3-2) and TRBJ1-4, with D possibly matching TRBD1 (5 bases). Germline CDR1 LGHDT, CDR2 YNNKEL (reference sequence). This CDR3 is 15 amino acids long. V shed 0 bases and J shed 15 bases, with 20 bases lying between them.